These T cell receptor beta chains were read from a single sample in a study of CD4 T cells in relation to SARS-CoV-2 and coronaviruses. Sequencing used immunoSEQ multiplex PCR; TCRdb keeps in-frame clones, though not all of them. Among about 37,000 clones listed, roughly 90% were seen once. Specimen: memory CD4+ T cells from PBMCs. These receptors originate from an adult with COVID-19. Both conserved end residues are trimmed from each CDR3. The D gene is left open where the match is weak.

TRBV7-2	-	TRBJ2-1	ASSLGVQF
TRBV3-1/TRBV3-2	-	TRBJ2-3	ASSPGDTQY
TRBV27	TRBD1	TRBJ1-3	ASSLNRGHTIY
TRBV6-5	TRBD1	TRBJ1-5	ASRSGTGGYQPQH
TRBV13	TRBD1	TRBJ2-7	ASSPPGTGTYEQY
TRBV3-1/TRBV3-2	TRBD1	TRBJ2-7	ASSQENRDRGFYEQY
TRBV5-1	TRBD1	TRBJ1-1	ASSRQGANTEAF
TRBV5-1	TRBD2	TRBJ2-3	ASSLDLRGSTDTQY
TRBV7-2	TRBD2	TRBJ2-1	ASSRGGGNSYNEQF
TRBV5-8	-	TRBJ2-5	ASSLVQGLKETQY
TRBV5-1	-	TRBJ2-7	ASSLAVTVNEQY
TRBV15	-	TRBJ1-1	ATSRVGTEAF
TRBV7-9	-	TRBJ2-2	ASTGQGSVPGELF
TRBV18	-	TRBJ2-2	ASSPQDINTGELF
TRBV12-3/TRBV12-4	-	TRBJ2-3	ASRNTQY
TRBV6-5	TRBD1	TRBJ1-4	ASSYSRQGKKLF
TRBV6-5	TRBD1	TRBJ1-1	ASSLDRGYTEAF
TRBV6-6	-	TRBJ2-1	ASSRDAREQF
TRBV6-5	-	TRBJ1-1	ASSYERRTEAF
TRBV2	-	TRBJ1-1	ASSGEAMNTEAF
TRBV18	-	TRBJ1-5	ASSPKGAPDQPQH
TRBV28	TRBD2	TRBJ2-7	ASSLITSGSYEQY
TRBV9	-	TRBJ1-6	ASSVNQNAPLH
TRBV7-2	-	TRBJ2-1	ASSQRTSTGRYNEQF
TRBV11-3	-	TRBJ1-2	ASSPGPDPGYT
TRBV5-6	-	TRBJ2-2	ASSLGGRRVPGELF
TRBV4-3	-	TRBJ2-5	ASSQDSEGKETQY
TRBV6-5	-	TRBJ2-7	ASSRLRGGYEQY
TRBV2	TRBD1	TRBJ1-6	ASSAKQGRVSPLH
TRBV3-1/TRBV3-2	-	TRBJ1-5	ASSPFRGNGQPQH
TRBV12-5	TRBD1	TRBJ1-4	ASGLGTGVSEKLF
TRBV5-1	-	TRBJ2-1	ASSLVDSAYNEQF
TRBV3-1/TRBV3-2	-	TRBJ1-1	ASSRQPNGLTEAF
TRBV20-1	-	TRBJ1-2	SARVGVGYT
TRBV7-2	-	TRBJ1-4	ASSFAYEKLF
TRBV6-5	-	TRBJ1-3	ASSFSSGNTIY
TRBV5-4	TRBD1	TRBJ2-2	ASSQGVTGELF
TRBV12-3/TRBV12-4	-	TRBJ2-7	ASGVGGAGEQY
TRBV28	TRBD1	TRBJ2-5	ASSGGGQGVQETQY
TRBV20-1	-	TRBJ1-5	SDCSNQPQH
TRBV2	-	TRBJ2-2	ASTLQLHTGELF
TRBV2	-	TRBJ2-7	ASSEARTSYEQY
TRBV6-5	-	TRBJ2-7	ASSSFSGQSYEQY
TRBV7-2	TRBD1	TRBJ2-5	ASSLGQGQETQY